These 16 T cell receptor beta chains share one sample of origin, sequenced in a study of beta chain features in type 1 diabetes. Regarding the study as a whole: Shortening of TCRB CDR3s, moderate but significant, appeared in all four CD4+ subsets of Type 1 diabetes patients.

For these receptors, no antigen is known. Of the isolated RNA, all was reverse transcribed, and so the sequenced material was expressed TCRB transcripts. Sequencing was performed with immunoSEQ multiplex PCR; in TCRdb, only in-frame clones are kept and a portion is missing. Here the sample spans 330,000 or so clones, roughly 13% being singletons. Source material: naive CD4+ T cells from blood. These receptors were taken from a woman under 30 with type 1 diabetes.

In the case of this clone: Germline is not matched at one junction end, which may reflect a read error. The V call is TRBV7-7, the J call TRBJ2-6; possibly TRBD2 for D (5 bases). The CDR3 loop spans 14 amino acids. Germline assignment: CDR1 SSHAT and CDR2 FNYEAQ (reference sequence). CDR3 in DNA: TGTGCTAGCAGCCCAGAGGGTGGGGCCAACGTCCTGACTTTC. It specifies CASSPEGGANVLTF. Drawing the rest from reference TRBV7-7 and TRBJ2-6, the complete variable domain is GAGVSQSPRYKVTKRGQDVTLRCDPISSHATLYWYQQALGQGPEFLTYFNYEAQPDKSGLPSDRFSAERPEGSISTLTIQRTEQRDSAMYRCASSPEGGANVLTFGAGSRLTVL.

This clone was seen a handful of times. The chain is built from TRBV29-1 and TRBJ2-3; 11 nucleotides line up with TRBD2. The J segment lost 2 bases and the V segment lost 7 bases, leaving 17 bases of the junction unmatched. The CDR3 covers 18 residues. Looked up from germline, CDR1 is SQVTM and CDR2 is ANQGSEA. The CDR3 nucleotides are TGCAGCGGGACCGGGACAGGGAAGACTAGCGGGGTCACAGATACGCAGTATTTT. Translating gives CSGTGTGKTSGVTDTQYF.

This clone was observed a few times. V gene TRBV5-4 combines with J gene TRBJ2-1; 10 bases are a match to TRBD2. The CDR3 length is 14 residues. V was clipped by 9 bases and J by 8 bases; unmatched bases: 11. Germline V gives CDR1 SGHNT, CDR2 YYREEE (reference sequence). The CDR3 here is CATHPPSGGYEQFF. Here the CDR3 DNA reads TGTGCCACCCATCCACCTAGCGGGGGCTATGAGCAGTTCTTC.

This clone was counted between two and nine times. The rearrangement links TRBV25-1 to TRBJ2-7; 9 bases match TRBD2. The CDR3 length is 16 residues. V shed 1 base and J 2 bases; nucleotides not matched to a gene: 6. CDR1 and CDR2 from the germline V gene are MGHDK and SYGVNS. CDR3: CASSEWIAGAAYEQYF. The DNA of the CDR3 is TGTGCCAGCAGTGAATGGATAGCGGGAGCCGCCTACGAGCAGTACTTC.

The V and J genes are TRBV5-1 and TRBJ2-5, with D hard to call. Per germline, CDR1 SGHRS and CDR2 YFSETQ. The CDR3 spans 12 residues. V lost 5 bases and J 4 bases, leaving 9 bases between the germline ends. For the CDR3, the DNA is TGCGCCAGCAGACTGGAGCGAGAGACCCAGTACTTC. It specifies CASRLERETQYF.

This chain uses TRBV5-1 with TRBJ1-1; 8 bases align to TRBD1. V gave up 4 bases and J gave up 5 bases; unmatched junction bases: 10. From germline, CDR1 is SGHRS and CDR2 YFSETQ. CDR3 size: 15 residues. The DNA for the CDR3 is TGCGCCAGCAGCCCGTCGGACAGGGTCAGGACTGAAGCTTTCTTT. Protein: CASSPSDRVRTEAFF.

The chain couples TRBV11-3 to TRBJ1-6; perhaps TRBD1 as D (6 bases). Trimming shortened V by 5 bases and J by 12 bases, and 14 bases separated the two germline ends. This CDR3 spans 13 amino acids. Per the germline V gene, CDR1 is SGHNT and CDR2 is YENEEA. The CDR3 loop reads CASSHGTPLPLHF. In DNA, the CDR3 is TGTGCCAGCAGCCATGGGACACCTTTACCCCTCCACTTT.

This clone was seen a few times. The chain has TRBV9 and TRBJ2-1; TRBD2 aligns across 8 bases. V shed 0 bases, J shed 6 bases, and the junction held 8 bases outside the gene matches. The CDR3 is 16 amino acids. CDR1 SGDLS and CDR2 YYNGEE come from the germline V gene. For the CDR3, the DNA is TGTGCCAGCAGCGTAGAGGGTCGGCTAGCGGGCAATGAGCAGTTCTTC. Encoded protein: CASSVEGRLAGNEQFF.

This clone came up a few times. The chain joins TRBV5-1 to TRBJ1-1, with D perhaps matching TRBD1 (6 bases). Germline CDR1 SGHRS, CDR2 YFSETQ. CDR3 length: 15 residues. Deletions cut 4 bases from V and 2 bases from J, with 15 bases between. CDR3 nucleotides: TGCGCCAGCAGCCCAGGGGCCAACCCAAACACTGAAGCTTTCTTT. Protein sequence: CASSPGANPNTEAFF.

The chain couples TRBV5-1 to TRBJ1-1; 9 bases are shared with TRBD1. CDR3 length equals 15 residues. Germline V gene lookup returns CDR1 SGHRS and CDR2 YFSETQ. J lost 7 bases, V lost 4 bases, and 11 bases had no gene match. DNA for the CDR3: TGCGCCAGCAGCCCCAGGACAGGGGATATAAGTGAAGCTTTCTTT. Amino acids: CASSPRTGDISEAFF.

V is TRBV5-1 and J is TRBJ2-1; 8 nucleotides match TRBD2. Per the germline V gene, CDR1 is SGHRS and CDR2 is YFSETQ. V was clipped by 0 bases and J by 2 bases; unmatched bases: 1. The CDR3 covers 15 residues. CDR3 sequence: CASSLGSGAYNEQFF. CDR3 in DNA: TGCGCCAGCAGCTTGGGTAGCGGGGCCTACAATGAGCAGTTCTTC.

This clone was observed a few times. The chain links TRBV5-6 to TRBJ1-1; TRBD1 might be the D (6 bases). V dropped 4 bases and J dropped 2 bases, with 12 bases sitting between them. CDR3 length equals 14 residues. Germline-derived CDR1 and CDR2 are SGHDT and YYEEEE. CDR3 bases: TGTGCCAGCAGCCTTCGGACAGCTAACACTGAAGCTTTCTTT. This gives the protein CASSLRTANTEAFF.

The table lists this clone with a few counts. This sequence joins TRBV5-4 and TRBJ1-2, with 8 bases identical to TRBD1. J lost 10 bases, V lost 0 bases, and 5 bases had no gene match. The CDR3 runs to 13 residues. Germline CDR1 SGHNT, CDR2 YYREEE (reference sequence). This CDR3 is CASSLGSGGDYTF. In DNA form, the CDR3 reads TGTGCCAGCAGCTTGGGATCAGGGGGCGACTACACCTTC.

This clone was seen more than once but under ten times. The gene calls are TRBV18 and TRBJ1-5; D gene ambiguous. Germline assignment: CDR1 KGHSH and CDR2 LQKENI. The CDR3 runs 16 residues. V was cut by 6 bases and J by 3 bases, with 18 bases left in between. CDR3 amino acids: CASSLGEVGINQPQHF. The CDR3 DNA sequence: TGTGCCAGCTCCCTCGGGGAGGTGGGTATCAATCAGCCCCAGCATTTT.

The V and J genes are TRBV7-9 and TRBJ2-5; perhaps TRBD2 as D (6 bases). V shed 3 bases and J shed 2 bases, with 10 bases lying between them. Germline CDR1 SEHNR, CDR2 FQNEAQ (reference sequence). This CDR3 contains 14 residues. CDR3 nucleotide sequence: TGTGCCAGCAGCTTGGACGGAGGGCAAGAGACCCAGTACTTC. This encodes CASSLDGGQETQYF.

The sample holds a few counts of this clone. This chain connects TRBV5-1 to TRBJ2-7; D gene unclear. The V end lost 4 bases, the J end lost 6 bases, and 14 bases lay between the germline ends. CDR1 is SGHRS and CDR2 is YFSETQ in the germline V gene. CDR3 size: 13 residues. CDR3 residues: CASSLPPVTEQYF. DNA for the CDR3: TGCGCCAGCAGCCTACCCCCGGTAACCGAGCAGTACTTC.